This T cell receptor (beta chain) is drawn from a study of T cell responses to AZD1222 COVID-19 vaccine. Study results and caveats: Receipt of two AZD1222 doses was followed by a rise in Spike-specific TCR breadth and depth. Mapped onto spike, vaccine-associated CD4 TCRs spanned it and were dominant at 160-218 and 743-854. Nearly half of spike-specific TCRs reportedly target variant regions that are unmutated in the B.1.351 and B.1.1.7 variants.

V was pared by 5 bases and J by 1 base, with 15 bases between. The CDR3 consists of 15 residues. CDR1 and CDR2 (germline): SSHAT, FNYEAQ (reference sequence). Repertoires were generated with immunoSEQ multiplex PCR, while TCRdb's copy carries only in-frame clones and drops some. The sample lists 120,000 or so clones, about 85% occurring once. In regard to this clone: Antigen specificity is unknown.

The material sequenced was peripheral blood, taken on day 0 of AZD1222 vaccination. V gene TRBV7-7 combines with J gene TRBJ2-7, with D possibly being TRBD1 (6 bases). The receptor comes from an adult in good health. The CDR3: CASSLGHGYSYEQYF. In DNA form, the CDR3 reads TGTGCCAGCAGCCTGGGACACGGGTATTCCTACGAGCAGTACTTC.